Listed here are 31 T cell receptor beta chains from one sample, sequenced in a study of blood T cell repertoires in COVID-19. The table came from immunoSEQ multiplex PCR; TCRdb's copy has only in-frame clones and leaves some out. There are 35,000 to 55,000 clones in the sample; roughly 84% occur only once, and 9% to 15% lies in the top ten. Sequenced: peripheral blood. These receptors all stem from a human donor in a cohort sampled during active COVID-19.

CDR3 residues: CASSFRDQETQYF. As DNA, the CDR3 is TGTGCCAGTAGTTTCCGGGACCAAGAGACCCAGTACTTC. The genes are TRBV19 and TRBJ2-5; D is unclear. Germline V gives CDR1 LNHDA, CDR2 SQIVND (reference sequence). The CDR3 totals 13 residues. The V end was cut by 5 bases, the J end by 0 bases, with 7 bases between.

The chain has TRBV27 and TRBJ1-1; unclear D gene. The germline V gene has CDR1 MNHEY and CDR2 SMNVEV (reference sequence). With 1 base removed from V and 6 bases from J, the gap between germline ends came to 9 bases. CDR3 size: 13 residues. In nucleotides, the CDR3 is TGTGCCAGCAGTTTATGGCCGTTCGCTGAAGCTTTCTTT. It specifies CASSLWPFAEAFF.

The chain carries TRBV2 and TRBJ1-2, with D possibly matching TRBD1 (5 bases). The ends were cut back, 3 bases at V and 4 bases at J, with 9 bases in the middle. CDR3 length: 13 amino acids. Germline CDR1 is SNHLY and CDR2 is FYNNEI. The CDR3 nucleotides read TGTGCCAGCAGTGAGGGGGGGGGCTATGGCTACACCTTC. It translates to CASSEGGGYGYTF.

By sample fraction, this clone is medium-sized. This chain connects TRBV10-3 to TRBJ2-7; a possible D gene is TRBD1 (6 bases). The CDR3 is 14 amino acids. V was trimmed by 2 bases and J by 3 bases, leaving 11 bases between them. Germline V CDR1 and CDR2: ENHRY, SYGVKD. In DNA form, the CDR3 reads TGTGCCATCAGTGAGGGCACAGGGTACTACGAGCAGTACTTC. It codes for CAISEGTGYYEQYF.

The J gene is TRBJ1-5, the V gene TRBV5-5; D may be TRBD1 (6 bases). The CDR3 length is 13 residues. The germline V gene encodes CDR1 SGHKS and CDR2 YYEKEE (reference sequence). Trimming removed 4 bases at V and 4 bases at J, with 9 bases between. Written as DNA, the CDR3 is TGTGCCAGCAGCGCAGGGGAAAATCAGCCCCAGCATTTT. Translated, it gives CASSAGENQPQHF. The whole variable domain, remainder taken from reference TRBV5-5 and TRBJ1-5, is DAGVTQSPTHLIKTRGQQVTLRCSPISGHKSVSWYQQVLGQGPQFIFQYYEKEERGRGNFPDRFSARQFPNYSSELNVNALLLGDSALYLCASSAGENQPQHFGDGTRLSIL.

The chain employs TRBV3-1 (or the pseudogene TRBV3-2) and TRBJ1-1; 8 nucleotides match TRBD1. The CDR3 is 14 amino acids. Germline lookup yields CDR1 LGHDT and CDR2 YNNKEL (reference sequence). V was clipped by 2 bases and J by 6 bases; unmatched bases: 5. In nucleotides, the CDR3 is TGTGCCAGCAGCCAATTCAGGGGGCAAGCTGAAGCTTTCTTT. It encodes CASSQFRGQAEAFF.

The genes are TRBV18 and TRBJ1-5; TRBD1 is a possible D gene (5 bases). Trimming removed 2 bases from V and 2 bases from J, with 7 bases in between. The CDR3 has 14 amino acids. The germline gives CDR1 KGHSH, CDR2 LQKENI. CDR3 sequence: CASSPGAGNQPQHF. The CDR3 DNA sequence: TGTGCCAGCTCACCAGGGGCGGGCAATCAGCCCCAGCATTTT.

This clone was seen once. The chain recombines TRBV5-4 with TRBJ2-5; no clear D gene. Germline assignment: CDR1 SGHNT and CDR2 YYREEE (reference sequence). CDR3 size: 15 residues. The V and J ends lost 0 bases and 0 bases respectively, with 9 bases between them. The CDR3 spells CASSLDGRYQETQYF. CDR3 nucleotides: TGTGCCAGCAGCTTGGACGGCAGGTACCAAGAGACCCAGTACTTC.

The count of this clone is one. The chain links TRBV4-2 to TRBJ2-5; TRBD2 agrees at 7 bases. The CDR3 is made up of 15 amino acids. V gave up 4 bases and J gave up 4 bases; unmatched junction bases: 9. The germline V gene encodes CDR1 LGHNA and CDR2 YNFKEQ. CDR3 DNA sequence: TGTGCCAGCAGCCCTGGGGGGGGAAGGAGAGAGACCCAGTACTTC. Its protein is CASSPGGGRRETQYF.

The chain links TRBV6-6 to TRBJ1-5; weak D call: TRBD1 (5 bases). This CDR3 contains 13 residues. The germline CDR1 and CDR2 sequences are MNHNY and SVGAGI (reference sequence). Trimming took 6 bases from V and 4 from J, leaving 10 bases between them. The CDR3 DNA reads as TGTGCCAGCAGAGACAGTCAGAATCAGCCCCAGCATTTT. Its translation is CASRDSQNQPQHF.

The chain links TRBV7-2 to TRBJ2-1; 8 bases map to TRBD1. The CDR3 loop spans 15 amino acids. CDR1 and CDR2 from the germline V gene are SGHTA and FQGNSA. V lost 3 bases and J lost 1; bases outside the gene matches: 2. CDR3 in DNA: TGTGCCAGCAGCTTGGACAGGGCGTCCTACAATGAGCAGTTCTTC. It specifies CASSLDRASYNEQFF.

The J gene is TRBJ1-1, the V gene TRBV4-1; 7 positions agree with TRBD1. In germline, CDR1 is MGHRA, CDR2 YSYEKL. This CDR3 has 12 residues. The ends lost 4 bases at V and 9 bases at J; junction bases unmatched: 5. The CDR3 reads CASSLRQGQAFF. The CDR3 nucleotides read TGCGCCAGCAGCCTCAGACAGGGTCAAGCTTTCTTT.

DNA of the CDR3: TGTGCCAGCATCGCACAGGGTAACGGCTATGGCTACACCTTC. It codes for CASIAQGNGYGYTF. The V gene is TRBV6-5, the J gene TRBJ1-2, with D possibly being TRBD1 (6 bases). Trimming removed 7 bases at V and 4 bases at J, with 16 bases between. This CDR3 contains 14 residues. Germline-derived CDR1 and CDR2 are MNHEY and SVGAGI.

This clone was found once. The rearrangement uses TRBV7-2 and TRBJ1-3, with D possibly being TRBD1 (5 bases). Germline loops: CDR1 SGHTA, CDR2 FQGNSA. This CDR3 region has 18 residues. Trimming cost V 4 bases and J 0 bases, with 19 bases left between them. In nucleotides, the CDR3 is TGTGCCAGCAGCTCCGGGGGGGGAATCTTAAGCTCTGGAAACACCATATATTTT. Protein sequence: CASSSGGGILSSGNTIYF.

In its sample, this clone was seen once. The V gene is TRBV6-1, the J gene TRBJ2-2; D gene ambiguous. The CDR3 has 16 amino acids. CDR1 MNHNS and CDR2 SASEGT come from the germline V gene. V lost 2 bases to trimming and J lost 0 bases, with 10 bases between them. The CDR3 here is CASSEFAASNTGELFF. In DNA form, the CDR3 reads TGTGCCAGCAGTGAATTTGCGGCCTCGAACACCGGGGAGCTGTTTTTT.

This chain joins TRBV5-1 and TRBJ1-1; D gene unclear. CDR1 SGHRS and CDR2 YFSETQ come from the germline V gene. Trimming cost V 2 bases and J 1 base, with 6 bases left between them. The CDR3 is 13 amino acids. Written as DNA, the CDR3 is TGCGCCAGCAGCTTAGGAGAGAACACTGAAGCTTTCTTT. Protein product: CASSLGENTEAFF.

The chain combines TRBV7-2 with TRBJ2-3; the D gene is possibly TRBD1 (5 bases). The CDR3 is 14 residues long. Trimming took 5 bases from V and 3 from J, leaving 12 bases between them. The germline V gene encodes CDR1 SGHTA and CDR2 FQGNSA. The CDR3 loop is CASSPVAGTDTQYF. In DNA form, the CDR3 reads TGTGCCAGCAGCCCAGTAGCAGGGACAGATACGCAGTATTTT.

V gene TRBV11-2 combines with J gene TRBJ1-1, with TRBD1 identical over 7 bases. The J segment lost 5 bases and the V segment lost 3 bases, leaving 9 bases of the junction unmatched. CDR1 is SGHAT and CDR2 is FQNNGV in the germline V gene. The CDR3 is 15 residues long. The CDR3: CASSLSGGVRTEAFF. CDR3 sequence (DNA): TGTGCCAGCAGCTTGTCAGGGGGTGTACGGACTGAAGCTTTCTTT.

Points on this clone: Within the sample, other DNA sequences also encode this same CDR3. V is TRBV5-4 and J is TRBJ2-3; 14 nucleotides align to TRBD2. Unmatched junction bases numbered 1, after V lost 1 base and J lost 3 bases. CDR3 length: 16 amino acids. The germline CDR1 and CDR2 sequences are SGHNT and YYREEE (reference sequence). As DNA, the CDR3 is TGTGCCAGCAGCTTGAGACTAGCGGGGGGGACAGATACGCAGTATTTT. Encoded protein: CASSLRLAGGTDTQYF.

In its sample, this clone was seen once. The rearrangement joins TRBV4-1 to TRBJ1-4, with D perhaps matching TRBD1 (5 bases). CDR3 size: 16 residues. Per the germline V gene, CDR1 is MGHRA and CDR2 is YSYEKL. V shed 1 base and J shed 0 bases, with 9 bases lying between them. For the CDR3, the DNA is TGCGCCAGCAGCCAAGGACAGTTGACAACTAATGAAAAACTGTTTTTT. This gives the protein CASSQGQLTTNEKLFF.

The sample holds one count of this clone. V usage is TRBV7-3 and J usage is TRBJ2-6, with 8 bases aligning to TRBD1. The trim removed 5 bases at V and 2 bases at J, leaving 5 bases unmatched. The CDR3 sequence is 16 residues long. CDR1 is SGHTA, CDR2 FQGTGA, per germline. The CDR3 loop is CASSADRATGANVLTF. The CDR3 nucleotides are TGTGCCAGCAGCGCGGACAGGGCAACTGGGGCCAACGTCCTGACTTTC.

The J gene is TRBJ1-3, the V gene TRBV6-1; no clear D gene. This CDR3 has 15 amino acids. The V end lost 0 bases, the J end lost 0 bases, and 6 bases lay between the germline ends. CDR1 and CDR2 from the germline V gene are MNHNS and SASEGT. CDR3 sequence (DNA): TGTGCCAGCAGTGAAGCGGGGAGCTCTGGAAACACCATATATTTT. Encoded protein: CASSEAGSSGNTIYF.

V gene TRBV7-9 combines with J gene TRBJ1-4; D not certain. The germline CDR1 and CDR2 sequences are SEHNR and FQNEAQ (reference sequence). The CDR3 totals 14 residues. Between the trimmed V and J ends, which lost 8 bases and 3 bases, there was a span of 13 bases. CDR3 amino acids: CASSPAGPNEKLFF. Written as DNA, the CDR3 is TGTGCCAGCTCTCCCGCGGGCCCTAATGAAAAACTGTTTTTT.

The chain links TRBV18 to TRBJ2-5, with D unclear. The V gene's germline CDR1 is KGHSH and CDR2 LQKENI. The CDR3 spans 13 residues. V was cut by 2 bases and J by 2 bases, with 6 bases left in between. For the CDR3, the DNA is TGTGCCAGCTCACCAGGGCAGCAAGAGACCCAGTACTTC. Its protein product is CASSPGQQETQYF.

This clone was recorded only once. This chain joins TRBV6-5 and TRBJ1-2; tentative D call: TRBD1 (6 bases). CDR1 MNHEY and CDR2 SVGAGI come from the germline V gene. The CDR3 runs 13 residues. V lost 10 bases, J lost 0 bases, and 12 bases lay in between. CDR3 bases: TGTGCCACCCGGACAGAAGCTAACTATGGCTACACCTTC. This sequence encodes CATRTEANYGYTF.

The rearrangement uses TRBV12-3 or TRBV12-4 and TRBJ1-2, with 10 nucleotides matching TRBD1. V was pared by 6 bases and J by 10 bases, with 8 bases of the junction left unmatched. The length of the CDR3 is 13 residues. In DNA, the CDR3 is TGTGCCAGCAGCCCGGACAGGGGGAATCTCTACACCTTC. As protein: CASSPDRGNLYTF.

This clone has a single count. The CDR3 region is CASTEPGGGLAPLHF. CDR3 coding DNA: TGTGCCAGTACCGAACCGGGGGGGGGCCTAGCACCCCTCCACTTT. V gene TRBV19 combines with J gene TRBJ1-6, with D maybe TRBD1 (6 bases). This CDR3 has 15 residues. V was trimmed by 7 bases and J by 11 bases, leaving 21 bases between them. CDR1 and CDR2 (germline): LNHDA, SQIVND (reference sequence).

V gene TRBV28 combines with J gene TRBJ2-7; possibly TRBD1 for D (6 bases). The CDR3 runs to 14 residues. V gave up 6 bases and J gave up 6 bases, with 18 bases separating them. Germline loops: CDR1 MDHEN, CDR2 SYDVKM. The CDR3 here is CASRPGTPSSEQYF. CDR3 nucleotides: TGTGCCAGCAGACCTGGGACACCTTCGTCCGAGCAGTACTTC.

V gene TRBV12-2 combines with J gene TRBJ1-6; the table's D call TRBD1 went unverified against the DNA. TRBV12-2 is assigned pseudogene status. CDR3 length: 16 residues. CDR3 sequence: CASRSENRQGGSPLHF. The CDR3 DNA reads as TGTGCAAGTCGCTCTGAAAACCGACAGGGTGGTTCACCCCTCCACTTT.

The rearrangement joins TRBV18 to TRBJ2-7, with 9 nucleotides matching TRBD1. Germline CDR1 KGHSH, CDR2 LQKENI. The CDR3 has 15 residues. The V gene end was trimmed by 2 bases and the J gene end by 4 bases; junction bases not matched to a gene: 6. The CDR3, as DNA: TGTGCCAGCTCACCATCCACAGGGGGCGGTTACGAGCAGTACTTC. This encodes CASSPSTGGGYEQYF.

V usage is TRBV28 and J usage is TRBJ1-2; D gene unclear. This CDR3 is built from 15 residues. Trimming stripped 7 bases from V and 4 bases from J, with 19 bases between. Germline lookup yields CDR1 MDHEN and CDR2 SYDVKM. CDR3 in amino acids: CASNSRPRSTYGYTF. Here the CDR3 DNA reads TGTGCCAGCAATTCGCGCCCCCGGTCCACCTATGGCTACACCTTC.